Here is one T cell receptor beta chain with its context. This clone was seen a handful of times. The antigen it recognizes is unknown. Base qualities were left out, and no much larger clone turns up one base away. The CDR3, cysteine through phenylalanine, is 14 amino acids long. The retained sequence is limited to the CDR3, 42 bases, with the frame set at the first base. Looking up the germline V gene yields CDR1 MDHEN and CDR2 SYDVKM. Trimming removed 5 bases from V and 7 bases from J, leaving 15 bases between the germline ends. No treatment had been received by any patient before thyroid surgery. Using T-cell receptor beta sequencing, the study looked back at clinical samples from patients collected from the early 2010s to the late 2010s. The record originates from a study of metastatic and nonmetastatic thyroid tumors (dated by TCRdb to the early 2020s). Study-wide context: The researchers compared repertoires between peripheral blood samples and tumor or nodule tissue samples from patients with malignant or benign thyroid disease.

The protocol used for the library was PCR. The run used an Illumina HiSeq 4000. High-throughput sequencing was used to profile the TCR beta-chain CDR3 region of every patient. Regarding the original processing steps: CDR3 differences across clinicopathological groups were used to build a classifier for discriminating distant-metastatic papillary thyroid cancer patients. To measure repertoire diversity the researchers used the Shannon index, while the Morisita-Horn index served to gauge how similar the tumor and blood repertoires were. TCRdb reworked the public reads: Q25 trimming with fastp, MiXCR clone assembly, productive beta chains retained. The V and J calls were not made by the authors but by TCRdb's processing. The table for this sample lists around 10,000 clones; approximately 24% of them were counted only once. The ten largest account for over 7.5% of the sample. General study outcomes and caveats: In both blood and tumor samples, TCR beta diversity was reported to be significantly higher in malignant tumors than in benign nodules.

The chain is encoded by TRBV28 joined to TRBJ2-1; TRBD2 is perhaps the D gene, given 6 matching bases. This clonotype originated in a female donor with papillary thyroid cancer or a benign thyroid nodule (not recorded which). Some clones in this sample may be carry-over from other donors' samples. The sequenced material came from tumor tissue. In nucleotides, the sequence is TGTGCCAGCAGTCCAGCGGGTACTCCAAATGAGCAGTTCTTC. It is translated as CASSPAGTPNEQFF.